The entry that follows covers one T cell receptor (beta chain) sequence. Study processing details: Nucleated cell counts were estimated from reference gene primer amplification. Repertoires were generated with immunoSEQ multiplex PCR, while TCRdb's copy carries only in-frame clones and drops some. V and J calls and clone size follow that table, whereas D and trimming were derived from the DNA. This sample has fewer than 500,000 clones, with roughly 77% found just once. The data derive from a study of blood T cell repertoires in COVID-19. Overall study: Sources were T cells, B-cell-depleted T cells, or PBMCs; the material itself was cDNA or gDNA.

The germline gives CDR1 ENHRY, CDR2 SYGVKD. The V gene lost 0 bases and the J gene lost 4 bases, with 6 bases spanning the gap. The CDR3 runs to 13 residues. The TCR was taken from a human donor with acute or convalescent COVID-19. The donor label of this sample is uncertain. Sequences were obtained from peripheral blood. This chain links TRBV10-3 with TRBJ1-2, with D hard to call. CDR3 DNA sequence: TGTGCCATCAGTGAGTCCCAAGCCTATGGCTACACCTTC. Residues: CAISESQAYGYTF.